Many counts were recorded for the clone carrying this T cell receptor beta chain. The antigen remains unidentified. This sample was included in a study of Ad26.COV2.S vaccination and SARS-CoV-2 variants. About the study: Into the muscle, Ad26.COV2.S was dosed once or twice, 56 days apart.

General study findings and limits: Similar non-spike TCR breadth was seen in vaccine and placebo recipients. Placebo recipients had lower spike-specific TCR breadth than vaccine recipients.

Regarding treatment: some 20 received Ad26.COV2.S at low or high dose, single or two shots; about 5 received placebo; per-sample allocation not given. Sampling took place 63 days after the first vaccine or placebo injection. An Ad26 vector expressing Wuhan-strain SARS-CoV-2 spike served as the vaccine. Libraries were prepared by immunoSEQ multiplex PCR; TCRdb keeps only in-frame clonotypes and omits some of them. The sample shows some 320,000 clones, about 82% of them seen only once. This specimen consisted of peripheral blood, obtained in a trial of Ad26.COV2.S vaccine versus placebo. The receptor was derived from a person between 18 and 65 years old who received the Ad26.COV2.S COVID-19 vaccine or a placebo.

CDR3 sequence reads: CASSQTGYWAEAFF. CDR3 in DNA: TGTGCCAGCAGTCAGACAGGGTATTGGGCTGAAGCTTTCTTT. The chain links TRBV6-5 to TRBJ1-1, with 7 bases identical to TRBD1. The CDR3 spans 14 residues. J gave up 6 bases and V 5 bases, and 9 bases lay outside the gene matches. Germline-derived CDR1 and CDR2 are MNHEY and SVGAGI.